The rows below give T cell receptor beta chains drawn from one sample of a study of beta chain features in type 1 diabetes. The table came from immunoSEQ multiplex PCR; TCRdb's copy has only in-frame clones and leaves some out. There are around 250,000 clones in the sample; roughly 13% occur only once, and almost 0.02% lies in the top ten. Sequencing was done on a sample of naive CD4+ T cells from blood. These TCRs come from a man under 40 with type 1 diabetes. CDR3s include the opening cysteine and the closing phenylalanine or tryptophan. D genes are given only for firm matches. Part of the rows lack a size; the others show once, few, many or a class for expanded clones.

CDR3 | DNA | J | V | size | D
CSVLLRWSRNTIYF | TGCAGCGTTCTTCTGCGGTGGTCTAGAAACACCATATATTTT | TRBJ1-3 | TRBV29-1 | few | NA
CAWSEGISQAFF | TGTGCCTGGAGTGAGGGGATCTCACAAGCTTTCTTT | TRBJ1-1 | TRBV30 | few | NA
CASSFPGTGRGEQFF | TGTGCCAGCAGCTTCCCCGGGACAGGGCGAGGTGAGCAGTTCTTC | TRBJ2-1 | TRBV7-2 | NA | TRBD1
CSVGTGGFETQYF | TGCAGCGTTGGGACAGGGGGCTTCGAGACCCAGTACTTC | TRBJ2-5 | TRBV29-1 | few | TRBD1
CASSLATGVGDTQYF | TGCGCCAGCAGCTTGGCCACAGGGGTCGGGGATACGCAGTATTTT | TRBJ2-3 | TRBV5-1 | NA | TRBD1
CASSLASGRHNEQFF | TGTGCCAGCAGCTTGGCTAGCGGGAGGCACAATGAGCAGTTCTTC | TRBJ2-1 | TRBV5-4 | few | TRBD2
CASSLASGGTDTQYF | TGTGCCAGCAGCTTAGCTAGCGGGGGAACAGATACGCAGTATTTT | TRBJ2-3 | TRBV11-2 | few | TRBD2
CAWIRPGRETQYF | TGTGCCTGGATACGGCCGGGTCGGGAGACCCAGTACTTC | TRBJ2-5 | TRBV30 | once | NA
CASSLRGEAIAKNIQYF | TGCGCCAGCAGCTTGAGAGGCGAGGCTATAGCCAAAAACATTCAGTACTTC | TRBJ2-4 | TRBV5-1 | NA | NA
CASSSTGGSSYNEQFF | TGTGCCAGCAGCTCCACAGGGGGAAGCTCCTACAATGAGCAGTTCTTC | TRBJ2-1 | TRBV5-8 | NA | TRBD1
CASSPGQLQETQYF | TGTGCCAGCAGCCCCGGACAGCTTCAAGAGACCCAGTACTTC | TRBJ2-5 | TRBV7-9 | NA | NA
CASSVAGGQETQYF | TGTGCCAGCAGTGTGGCGGGGGGACAAGAGACCCAGTACTTC | TRBJ2-5 | TRBV25-1 | NA | TRBD2
CASSIGLAGAVGELFF | TGTGCCAGCAGCATCGGACTAGCGGGGGCCGTCGGGGAGCTGTTTTTT | TRBJ2-2 | TRBV7-9 | few | TRBD2
CASSGRQAFYGYTF | TGTGCCAGCAGCGGGAGACAGGCATTCTATGGCTACACCTTC | TRBJ1-2 | TRBV7-2 | NA | NA
CASSLGAGAYEQYF | TGTGCCAGCAGCTTAGGAGCGGGGGCCTACGAGCAGTACTTC | TRBJ2-7 | TRBV5-4 | NA | TRBD2
CASSLDFGSKNIQYF | TGTGCCAGCAGCTTAGATTTTGGGAGTAAAAACATTCAGTACTTC | TRBJ2-4 | TRBV11-3 | few | NA
CASSQVPEGRQFF | TGCGCCAGCAGCCAAGTACCGGAGGGCCGGCAGTTCTTC | TRBJ2-1 | TRBV4-1 | NA | NA
CASSPLRSQETQYF | TGTGCCAGCAGCCCCCTTCGGAGCCAAGAGACCCAGTACTTC | TRBJ2-5 | TRBV13 | NA | NA
CASSAMGQVNTEAFF | TGTGCCAGCAGCGCAATGGGACAGGTAAACACTGAAGCTTTCTTT | TRBJ1-1 | TRBV9 | few | TRBD1
CASSWGLWETQYF | TGTGCCAGCAGTTGGGGACTGTGGGAGACCCAGTACTTC | TRBJ2-5 | TRBV6-5 | NA | NA
CASASEGVGSPLHF | TGTGCCAGCGCAAGCGAAGGGGTAGGATCACCCCTCCACTTT | TRBJ1-6 | TRBV14 | NA | NA
CSVEFPAGTDTQYF | TGCAGCGTTGAATTCCCTGCGGGCACAGATACGCAGTATTTT | TRBJ2-3 | TRBV29-1 | few | NA
CAWSPTGLSYEQYF | TGTGCCTGGAGTCCCACGGGACTTTCCTACGAGCAGTACTTC | TRBJ2-7 | TRBV30 | NA | NA